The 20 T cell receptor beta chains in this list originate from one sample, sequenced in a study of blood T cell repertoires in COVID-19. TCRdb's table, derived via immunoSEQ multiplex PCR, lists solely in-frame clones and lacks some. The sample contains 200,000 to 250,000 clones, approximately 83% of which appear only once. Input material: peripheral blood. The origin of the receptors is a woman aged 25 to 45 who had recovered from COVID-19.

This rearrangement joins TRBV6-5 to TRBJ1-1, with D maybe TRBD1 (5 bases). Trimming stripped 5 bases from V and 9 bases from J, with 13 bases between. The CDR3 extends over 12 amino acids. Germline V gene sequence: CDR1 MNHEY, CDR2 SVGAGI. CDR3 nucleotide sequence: TGTGCCAGCAGTCAGACGGGGGGGAAAGCTTTCTTT. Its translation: CASSQTGGKAFF.

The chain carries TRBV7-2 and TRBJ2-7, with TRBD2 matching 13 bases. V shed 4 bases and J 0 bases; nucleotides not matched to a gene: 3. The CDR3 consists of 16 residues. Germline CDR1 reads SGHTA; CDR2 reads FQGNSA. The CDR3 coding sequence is TGTGCCAGCAGCTACACTAGCGGGGGGGCCTCCTACGAGCAGTACTTC. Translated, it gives CASSYTSGGASYEQYF.

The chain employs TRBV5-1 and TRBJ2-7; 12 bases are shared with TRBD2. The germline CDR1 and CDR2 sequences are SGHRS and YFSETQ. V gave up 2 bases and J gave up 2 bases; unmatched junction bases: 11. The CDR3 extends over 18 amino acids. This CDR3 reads CASSFPLAGGPLPYEQYF. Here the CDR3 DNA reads TGCGCCAGCAGCTTCCCACTAGCGGGGGGCCCCCTTCCCTACGAGCAGTACTTC.

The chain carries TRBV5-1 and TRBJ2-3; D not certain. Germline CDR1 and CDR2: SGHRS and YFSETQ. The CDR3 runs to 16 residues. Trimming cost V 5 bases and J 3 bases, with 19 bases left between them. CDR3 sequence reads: CASSSGDSILTDTQYF. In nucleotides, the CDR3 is TGCGCCAGCAGTTCTGGTGATAGCATCTTGACAGATACGCAGTATTTT.

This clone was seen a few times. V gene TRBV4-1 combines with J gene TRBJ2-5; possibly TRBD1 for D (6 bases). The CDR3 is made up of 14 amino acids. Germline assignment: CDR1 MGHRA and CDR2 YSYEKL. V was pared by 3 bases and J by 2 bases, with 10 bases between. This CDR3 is CASSQAGEQETQYF. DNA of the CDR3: TGCGCCAGCAGCCAGGCAGGGGAGCAAGAGACCCAGTACTTC.

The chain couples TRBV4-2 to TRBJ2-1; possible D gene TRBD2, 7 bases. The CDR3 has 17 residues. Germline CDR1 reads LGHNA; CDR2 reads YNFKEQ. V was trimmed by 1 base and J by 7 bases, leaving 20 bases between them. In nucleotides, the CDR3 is TGTGCCAGCAGCCAAGCTTCGCGGGGGCCAAAAAATAATGAGCAGTTCTTC. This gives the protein CASSQASRGPKNNEQFF.

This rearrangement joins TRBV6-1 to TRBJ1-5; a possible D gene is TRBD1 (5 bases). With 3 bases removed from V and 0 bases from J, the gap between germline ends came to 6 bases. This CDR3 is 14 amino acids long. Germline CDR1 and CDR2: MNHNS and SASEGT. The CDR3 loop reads CASSDGGSNQPQHF. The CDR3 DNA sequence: TGTGCCAGCAGTGACGGGGGTAGCAATCAGCCCCAGCATTTT.

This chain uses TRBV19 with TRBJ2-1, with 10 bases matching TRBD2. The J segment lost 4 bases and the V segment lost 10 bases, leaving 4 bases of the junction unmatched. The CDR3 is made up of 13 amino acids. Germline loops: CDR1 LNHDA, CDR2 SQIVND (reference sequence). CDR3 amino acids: CATKAGGYNEQFF. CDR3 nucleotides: TGTGCCACTAAAGCGGGGGGGTACAATGAGCAGTTCTTC.

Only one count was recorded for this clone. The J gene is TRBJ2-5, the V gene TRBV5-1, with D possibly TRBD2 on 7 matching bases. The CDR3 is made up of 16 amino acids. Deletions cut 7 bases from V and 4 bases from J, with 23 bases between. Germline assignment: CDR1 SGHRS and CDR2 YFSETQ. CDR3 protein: CASGHPGGPSRETQYF. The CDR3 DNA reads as TGCGCCAGCGGACACCCCGGGGGGCCCTCAAGAGAGACCCAGTACTTC.

The CDR3 DNA is TGCGCCAGCAGTGAGCTCGGGTCTGACGGCACCTACAATGAGCAGTTCTTC. Amino acid sequence: CASSELGSDGTYNEQFF. The rearrangement links TRBV10-1 to TRBJ2-1; D not certain. Germline CDR1 and CDR2: WNHNN and SYGVQD (reference sequence). The V gene lost 2 bases and the J gene lost 2 bases, with 16 bases spanning the gap. CDR3 size: 17 residues.

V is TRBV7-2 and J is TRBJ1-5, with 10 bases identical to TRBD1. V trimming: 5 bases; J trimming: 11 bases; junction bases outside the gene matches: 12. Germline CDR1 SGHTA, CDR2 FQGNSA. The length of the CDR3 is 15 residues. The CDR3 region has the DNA TGTGCCAGCAGCCCGGGGACAGGGGCTTCACGGTCCCAGCATTTT. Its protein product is CASSPGTGASRSQHF.

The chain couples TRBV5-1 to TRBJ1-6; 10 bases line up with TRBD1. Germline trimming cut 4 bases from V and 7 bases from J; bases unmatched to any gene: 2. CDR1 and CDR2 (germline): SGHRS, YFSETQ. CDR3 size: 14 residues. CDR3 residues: CASSRGQGNSPLHF. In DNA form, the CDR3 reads TGCGCCAGCAGCCGGGGACAGGGGAATTCACCCCTCCACTTT.

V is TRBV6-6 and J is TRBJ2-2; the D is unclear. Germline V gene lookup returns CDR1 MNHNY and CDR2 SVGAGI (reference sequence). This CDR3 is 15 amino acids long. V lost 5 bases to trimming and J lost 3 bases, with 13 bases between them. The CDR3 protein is CASSPGGFDTGELFF. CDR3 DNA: TGTGCCAGCAGTCCGGGTGGGTTTGACACCGGGGAGCTGTTTTTT.

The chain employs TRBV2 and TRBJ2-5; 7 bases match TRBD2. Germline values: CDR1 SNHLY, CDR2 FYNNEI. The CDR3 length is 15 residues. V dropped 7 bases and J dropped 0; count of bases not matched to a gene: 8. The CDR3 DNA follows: TGTGCCAGCAAAATCGGGCGGGGGTACCAAGAGACCCAGTACTTC. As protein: CASKIGRGYQETQYF.

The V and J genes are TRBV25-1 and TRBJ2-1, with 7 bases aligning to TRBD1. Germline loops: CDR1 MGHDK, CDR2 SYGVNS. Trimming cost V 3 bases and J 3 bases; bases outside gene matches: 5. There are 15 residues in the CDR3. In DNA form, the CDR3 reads TGTGCCAGCAGTGACCCGACAGGGATCTACAATGAGCAGTTCTTC. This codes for CASSDPTGIYNEQFF. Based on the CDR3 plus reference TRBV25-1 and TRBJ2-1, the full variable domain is EADIYQTPRYLVIGTGKKITLECSQTMGHDKMYWYQQDPGMELHLIHYSYGVNSTEKGDLSSESTVSRIRTEHFPLTLESARPSHTSQYLCASSDPTGIYNEQFFGPGTRLTVL.

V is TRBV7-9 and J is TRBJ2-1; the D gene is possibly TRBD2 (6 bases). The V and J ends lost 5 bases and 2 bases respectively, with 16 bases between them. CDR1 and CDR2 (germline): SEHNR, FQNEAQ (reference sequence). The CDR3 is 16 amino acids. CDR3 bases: TGTGCCAGCAGCAGAATCCGGGAGCAACCCTACAATGAGCAGTTCTTC. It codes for CASSRIREQPYNEQFF.

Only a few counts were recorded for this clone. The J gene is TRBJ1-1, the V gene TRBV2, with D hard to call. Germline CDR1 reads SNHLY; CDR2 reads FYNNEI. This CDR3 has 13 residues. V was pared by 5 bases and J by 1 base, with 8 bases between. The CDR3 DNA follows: TGTGCCAGCAGTAGGGAGGGGAACACTGAAGCTTTCTTT. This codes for CASSREGNTEAFF.

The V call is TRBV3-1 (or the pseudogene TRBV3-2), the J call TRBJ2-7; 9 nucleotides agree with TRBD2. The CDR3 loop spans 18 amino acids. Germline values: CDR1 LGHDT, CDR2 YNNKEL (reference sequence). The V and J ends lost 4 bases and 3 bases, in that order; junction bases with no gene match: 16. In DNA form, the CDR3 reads TGTGCCAGCAGCCTCCCAGCGGGGGGACCGGTGAGTATCTACGAGCAGTACTTC. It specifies CASSLPAGGPVSIYEQYF.

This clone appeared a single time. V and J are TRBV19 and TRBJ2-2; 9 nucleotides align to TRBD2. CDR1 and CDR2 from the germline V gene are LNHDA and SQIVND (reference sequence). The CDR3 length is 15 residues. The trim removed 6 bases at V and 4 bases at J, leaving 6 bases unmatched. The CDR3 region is CASSPVRGGTGELFF. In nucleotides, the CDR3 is TGTGCCAGTAGCCCCGTGCGGGGGGGCACCGGGGAGCTGTTTTTT.

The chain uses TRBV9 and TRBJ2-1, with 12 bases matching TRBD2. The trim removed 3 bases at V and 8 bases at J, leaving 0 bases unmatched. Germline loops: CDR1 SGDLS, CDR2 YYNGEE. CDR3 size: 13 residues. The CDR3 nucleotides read TGTGCCAGCAGCGGACTAGCGGGGGATGAGCAGTTCTTC. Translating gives CASSGLAGDEQFF.